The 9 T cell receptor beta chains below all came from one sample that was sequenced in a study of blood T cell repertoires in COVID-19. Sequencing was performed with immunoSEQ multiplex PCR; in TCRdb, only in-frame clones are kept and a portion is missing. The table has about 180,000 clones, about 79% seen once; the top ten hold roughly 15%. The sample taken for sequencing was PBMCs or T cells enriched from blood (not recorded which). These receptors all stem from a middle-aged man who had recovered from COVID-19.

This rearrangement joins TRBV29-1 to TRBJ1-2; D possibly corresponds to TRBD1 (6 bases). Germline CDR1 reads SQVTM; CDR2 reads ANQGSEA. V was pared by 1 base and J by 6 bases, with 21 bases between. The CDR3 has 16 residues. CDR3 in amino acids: CSVEGSAQGSYDGYTF. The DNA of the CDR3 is TGCAGCGTTGAAGGATCAGCTCAGGGGAGCTACGATGGCTACACCTTC.

CDR3 bases: TGTGCCAGCTCACCAAGGGTGGCAGGGGGTTATTCACCCCTCCACTTT. As protein: CASSPRVAGGYSPLHF. This rearrangement joins TRBV18 to TRBJ1-6; 7 nucleotides align to TRBD1. Germline CDR1 and CDR2: KGHSH and LQKENI. The V and J ends lost 2 bases and 8 bases, in that order; junction bases with no gene match: 9. The CDR3 sequence is 16 residues long.

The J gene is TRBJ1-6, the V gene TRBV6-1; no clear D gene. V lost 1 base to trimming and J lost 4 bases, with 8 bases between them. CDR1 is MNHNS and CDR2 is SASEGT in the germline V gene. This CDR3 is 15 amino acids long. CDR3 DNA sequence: TGTGCCAGCAGTGAAGGGGAGTTATATAATTCACCCCTCCACTTT. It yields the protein CASSEGELYNSPLHF.

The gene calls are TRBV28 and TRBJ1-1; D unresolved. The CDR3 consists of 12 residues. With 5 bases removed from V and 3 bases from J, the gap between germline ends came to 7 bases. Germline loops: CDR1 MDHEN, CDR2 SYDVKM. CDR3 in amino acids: CASSLVYTEAFF. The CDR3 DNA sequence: TGTGCCAGCAGTCTAGTGTACACTGAAGCTTTCTTT.

The CDR3, as DNA: TGTGCCAGCAGCGCGGACAGGTCTCCTTTCTATGGCTACACCTTC. This translates into CASSADRSPFYGYTF. The chain has TRBV5-6 and TRBJ1-2, with 7 nucleotides matching TRBD1. CDR3 length equals 15 residues. After removal of 4 bases from V and 4 bases from J, the junction contained 10 bases not matched to a gene. Per germline, CDR1 SGHDT and CDR2 YYEEEE.

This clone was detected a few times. CDR3 sequence (DNA): TGTGCCAGCAGCTCGACAGGGCTGGCCTATGGCTACACCTTC. Amino acid sequence: CASSSTGLAYGYTF. The chain recombines TRBV7-9 with TRBJ1-2; TRBD1 agrees at 7 bases. The V gene end was trimmed by 4 bases and the J gene end by 4 bases; junction bases not matched to a gene: 6. The CDR3 sequence is 14 residues long. Germline V lookup: CDR1 SEHNR, CDR2 FQNEAQ (reference sequence). Together with reference TRBV7-9 and TRBJ1-2, the CDR3 gives the full variable domain: DTGVSQNPRHKITKRGQNVTFRCDPISEHNRLYWYRQTLGQGPEFLTYFQNEAQLEKSRLLSDRFSAERPKGSFSTLEIQRTEQGDSAMYLCASSSTGLAYGYTFGSGTRLTVV.

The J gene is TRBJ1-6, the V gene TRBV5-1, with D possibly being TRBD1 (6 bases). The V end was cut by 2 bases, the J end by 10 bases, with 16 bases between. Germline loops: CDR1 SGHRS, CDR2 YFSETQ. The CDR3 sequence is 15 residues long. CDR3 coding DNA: TGCGCCAGCAGCTTCGACAGGTTCGGCACCTCACCCCTCCACTTT. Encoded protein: CASSFDRFGTSPLHF.

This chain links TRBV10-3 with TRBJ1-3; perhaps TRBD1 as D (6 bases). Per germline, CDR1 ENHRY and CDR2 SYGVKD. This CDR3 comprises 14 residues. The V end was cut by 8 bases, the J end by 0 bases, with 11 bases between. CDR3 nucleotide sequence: TGTGCCATCCGAGCAGGGGACTCTGGAAACACCATATATTTT. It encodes CAIRAGDSGNTIYF.

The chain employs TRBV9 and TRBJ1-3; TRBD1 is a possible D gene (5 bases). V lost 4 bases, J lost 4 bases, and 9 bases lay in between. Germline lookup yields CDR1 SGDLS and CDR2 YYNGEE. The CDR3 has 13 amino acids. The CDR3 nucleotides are TGTGCCAGCAGCCCCAACAGGGGAAACACCATATATTTT. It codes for CASSPNRGNTIYF.